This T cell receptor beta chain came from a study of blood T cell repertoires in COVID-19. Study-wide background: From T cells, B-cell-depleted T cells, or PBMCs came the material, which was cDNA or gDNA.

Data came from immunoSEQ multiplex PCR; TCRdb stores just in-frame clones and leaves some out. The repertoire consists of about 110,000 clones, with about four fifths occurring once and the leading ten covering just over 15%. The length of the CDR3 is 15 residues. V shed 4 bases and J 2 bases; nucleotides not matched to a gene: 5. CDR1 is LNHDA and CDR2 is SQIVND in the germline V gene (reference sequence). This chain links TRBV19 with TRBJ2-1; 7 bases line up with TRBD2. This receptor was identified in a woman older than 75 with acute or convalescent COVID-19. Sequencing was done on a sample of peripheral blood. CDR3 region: CASSTREEAYNEQFF. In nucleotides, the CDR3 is TGTGCCAGTAGTACCCGGGAGGAGGCCTACAATGAGCAGTTCTTC.